This TCR beta chain was sequenced during a study of blood T cell repertoires in COVID-19. About the study: Researchers got acute and convalescent COVID-19 samples from the United States, Italy and Spain.

The sample holds one count of this clone. Original handling: Estimates of nucleated cell counts were drawn from the amplification of reference gene primers. Generated by immunoSEQ multiplex PCR, the TCRdb table keeps only in-frame clones and is missing some. V, J and clone size reflect that table, while D and trimming were determined from the DNA. Of some 31,000 clones in the sample, 78% were seen once. V shed 3 bases and J shed 7 bases, with 9 bases lying between them. The germline V gene has CDR1 MRHNA and CDR2 SNTAGT. The CDR3 is made up of 13 amino acids. This sequence originates from a woman aged 60-75 years with acute or convalescent COVID-19. Sequenced sample: peripheral blood. The gene calls are TRBV6-4 and TRBJ2-2, with D uncertain. The DNA of the CDR3 is TGTGCCAGCAGTGATGTCTCCGGCGGGGAGCTGTTTTTT. Protein: CASSDVSGGELFF.